A single T cell receptor (beta chain) is shown here with its context. The antigen is unknown. Time point noted: week 11, during vaccination. Each dose delivered 300 ug of mutant IDH1 20-mer peptide subcutaneously with imiquimod. These data originate in a study of a mutant IDH1 vaccine in newly diagnosed glioma. Study findings and constraints: Pseudoprogression seemingly bore no relation to changes in top peripheral T cell clonotypes.

With V trimmed by 7 bases and J by 4 bases, 9 bases remained unmatched. Germline V gene lookup returns CDR1 LNHDA and CDR2 SQIVND (reference sequence). This CDR3 has 15 residues. Clones were sequenced by immunoSEQ multiplex PCR, and TCRdb holds only the in-frame ones, with some missing. The profile shows fewer than 30,000 clones, around 77% of them singletons. The TCR was taken from a woman aged 18 to 35 with glioma. The source material was PBMCs, sampled from a glioma patient whose treatment included an IDH1 peptide vaccine. The chain links TRBV19 to TRBJ2-3; 9 bases fit TRBD1. In nucleotides, the CDR3 is TGTGCCAGTACCCCTGGACAGGGGACCGCAGATACGCAGTATTTT. Translation gives CASTPGQGTADTQYF.